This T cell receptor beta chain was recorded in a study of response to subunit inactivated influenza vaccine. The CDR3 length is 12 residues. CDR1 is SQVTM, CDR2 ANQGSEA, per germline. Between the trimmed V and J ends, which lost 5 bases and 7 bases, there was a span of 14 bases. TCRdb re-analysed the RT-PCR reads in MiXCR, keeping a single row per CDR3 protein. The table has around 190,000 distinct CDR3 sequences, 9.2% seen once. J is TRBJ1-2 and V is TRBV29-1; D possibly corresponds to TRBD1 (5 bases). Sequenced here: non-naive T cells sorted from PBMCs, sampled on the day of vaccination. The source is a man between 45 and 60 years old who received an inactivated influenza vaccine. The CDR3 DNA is TGCAGCGTTACCGGGACCAAGAGTGGCTACACCTTC. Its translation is CSVTGTKSGYTF.